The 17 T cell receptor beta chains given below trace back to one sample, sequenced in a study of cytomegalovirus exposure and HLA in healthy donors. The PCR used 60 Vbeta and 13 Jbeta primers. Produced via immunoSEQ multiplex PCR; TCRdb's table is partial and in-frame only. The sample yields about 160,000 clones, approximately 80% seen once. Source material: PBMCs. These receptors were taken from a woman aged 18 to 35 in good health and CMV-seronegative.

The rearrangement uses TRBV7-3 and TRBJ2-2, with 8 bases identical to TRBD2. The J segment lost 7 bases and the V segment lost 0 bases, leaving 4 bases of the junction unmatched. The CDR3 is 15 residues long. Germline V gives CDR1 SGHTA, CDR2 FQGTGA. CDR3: CASSLTREGVGELFF. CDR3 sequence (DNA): TGTGCCAGCAGCTTAACCCGGGAGGGGGTCGGGGAGCTGTTTTTT. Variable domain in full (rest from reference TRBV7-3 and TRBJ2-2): GAGVSQTPSNKVTEKGKYVELRCDPISGHTALYWYRQSLGQGPEFLIYFQGTGAADDSGLPNDRFFAVRPEGSVSTLKIQRTERGDSAVYLCASSLTREGVGELFFGEGSRLTVL.

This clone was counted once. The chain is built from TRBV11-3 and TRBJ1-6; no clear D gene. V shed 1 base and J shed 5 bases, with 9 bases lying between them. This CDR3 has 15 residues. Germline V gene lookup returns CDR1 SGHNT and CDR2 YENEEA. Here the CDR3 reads CASSLGSANNSPLHF. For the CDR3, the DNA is TGTGCCAGCAGCTTAGGGAGTGCTAATAATTCACCCCTCCACTTT.

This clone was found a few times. CDR3 nucleotide sequence: TGTGCCAGCAGTTTAGCTAGCGGGAGCCGGCATGAGCAGTTCTTC. The encoded protein is CASSLASGSRHEQFF. This chain uses TRBV28 with TRBJ2-1, with TRBD2 matching over 10 bases. Trimming took 2 bases from V and 8 from J; bases not matched to a gene: 6. CDR1 and CDR2 from the germline V gene are MDHEN and SYDVKM. CDR3 length equals 15 residues.

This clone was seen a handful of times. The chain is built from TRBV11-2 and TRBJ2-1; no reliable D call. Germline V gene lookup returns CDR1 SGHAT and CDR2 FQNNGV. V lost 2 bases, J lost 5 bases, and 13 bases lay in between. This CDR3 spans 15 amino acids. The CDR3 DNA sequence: TGTGCCAGCAGCTTAATGGGTAGAGGAGACAATGAGCAGTTCTTC. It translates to CASSLMGRGDNEQFF.

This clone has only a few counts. CDR3 sequence: CASAPFRGNEQFF. In DNA form, the CDR3 reads TGTGCCAGCGCTCCATTTAGAGGTAATGAGCAGTTCTTC. This chain connects TRBV11-2 to TRBJ2-1; no definite D call. V lost 8 bases to trimming and J lost 7 bases, with 15 bases between them. This CDR3 comprises 13 residues. Germline CDR1 SGHAT, CDR2 FQNNGV.

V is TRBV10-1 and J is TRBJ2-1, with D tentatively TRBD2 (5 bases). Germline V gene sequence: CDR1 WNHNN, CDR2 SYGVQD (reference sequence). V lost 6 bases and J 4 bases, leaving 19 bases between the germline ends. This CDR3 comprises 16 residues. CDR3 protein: CASSSDSIRLYNEQFF. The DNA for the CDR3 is TGCGCCAGCAGCTCGGACTCTATCCGTTTGTACAATGAGCAGTTCTTC.

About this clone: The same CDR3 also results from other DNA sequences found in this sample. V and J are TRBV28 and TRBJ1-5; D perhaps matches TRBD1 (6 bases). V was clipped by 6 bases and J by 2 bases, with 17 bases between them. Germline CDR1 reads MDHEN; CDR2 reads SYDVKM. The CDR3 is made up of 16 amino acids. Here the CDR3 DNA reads TGTGCCAGCAGCCTAGCTGACCAGGGGCGCAATCAGCCCCAGCATTTT. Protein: CASSLADQGRNQPQHF.

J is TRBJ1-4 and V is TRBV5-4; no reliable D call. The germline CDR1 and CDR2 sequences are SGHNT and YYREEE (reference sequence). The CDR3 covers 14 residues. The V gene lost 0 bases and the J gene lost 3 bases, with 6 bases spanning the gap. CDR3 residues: CASSLDRANEKLFF. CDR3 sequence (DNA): TGTGCCAGCAGCTTGGATAGAGCTAATGAAAAACTGTTTTTT.

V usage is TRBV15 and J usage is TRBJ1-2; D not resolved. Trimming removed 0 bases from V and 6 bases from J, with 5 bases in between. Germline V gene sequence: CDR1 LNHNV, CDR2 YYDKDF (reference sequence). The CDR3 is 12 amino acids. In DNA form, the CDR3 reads TGTGCCACCAGCAGAGATCATGATGGCTACACCTTC. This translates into CATSRDHDGYTF.

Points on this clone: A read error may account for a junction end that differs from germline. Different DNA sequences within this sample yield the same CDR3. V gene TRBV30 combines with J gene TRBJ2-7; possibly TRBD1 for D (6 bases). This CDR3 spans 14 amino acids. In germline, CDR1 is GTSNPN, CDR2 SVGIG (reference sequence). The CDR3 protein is CAWSTGTPSYEQYF. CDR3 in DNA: TGTGCCTGGTCAACCGGGACACCGTCCTATGAGCAGTACTTC.

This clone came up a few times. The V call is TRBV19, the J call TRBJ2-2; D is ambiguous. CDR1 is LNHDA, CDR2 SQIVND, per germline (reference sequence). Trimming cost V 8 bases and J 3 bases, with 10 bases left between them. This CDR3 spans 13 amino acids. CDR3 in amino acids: CASGNTDTGELFF. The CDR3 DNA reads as TGTGCCAGTGGCAACACAGACACCGGGGAGCTGTTTTTT.

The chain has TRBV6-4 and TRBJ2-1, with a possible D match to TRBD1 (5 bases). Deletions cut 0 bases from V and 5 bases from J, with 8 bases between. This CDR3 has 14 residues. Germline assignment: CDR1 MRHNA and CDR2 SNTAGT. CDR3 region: CASSDSDRDNEQFF. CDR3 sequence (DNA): TGTGCCAGCAGTGACTCAGACAGAGACAATGAGCAGTTCTTC.

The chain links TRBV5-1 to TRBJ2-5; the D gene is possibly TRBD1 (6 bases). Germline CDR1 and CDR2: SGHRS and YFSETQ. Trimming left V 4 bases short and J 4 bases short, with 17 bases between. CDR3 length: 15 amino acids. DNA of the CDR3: TGCGCCAGCAGCACGACAGGTCGCCCGGGAGAGACCCAGTACTTC. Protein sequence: CASSTTGRPGETQYF.

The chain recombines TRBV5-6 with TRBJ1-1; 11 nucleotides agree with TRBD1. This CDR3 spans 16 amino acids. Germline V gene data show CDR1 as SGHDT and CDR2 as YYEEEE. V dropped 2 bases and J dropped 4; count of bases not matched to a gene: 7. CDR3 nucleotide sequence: TGTGCCAGCAGCTTAAAATCCGGGACAGGGGGCACTGAAGCTTTCTTT. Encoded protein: CASSLKSGTGGTEAFF.

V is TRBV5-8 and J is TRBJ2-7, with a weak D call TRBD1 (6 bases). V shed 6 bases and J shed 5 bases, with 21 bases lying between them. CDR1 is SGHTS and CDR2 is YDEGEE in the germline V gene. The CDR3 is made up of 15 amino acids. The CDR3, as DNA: TGTGCCAGCAACATTGGGTACAGGGCGAGCCACGAGCAGTACTTC. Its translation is CASNIGYRASHEQYF.

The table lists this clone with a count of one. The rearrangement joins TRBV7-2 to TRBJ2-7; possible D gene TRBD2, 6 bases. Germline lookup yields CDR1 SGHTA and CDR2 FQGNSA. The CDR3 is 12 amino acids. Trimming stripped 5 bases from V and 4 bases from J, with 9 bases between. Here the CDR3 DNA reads TGTGCCAGCAGCCCCGGACTATACGAGCAGTACTTC. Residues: CASSPGLYEQYF.

The CDR3 sequence is CASSDRGVPYEQYF. The CDR3 coding sequence is TGTGCCAGCTCGGACAGGGGGGTGCCCTACGAGCAGTACTTC. The V call is TRBV2, the J call TRBJ2-7, with 10 bases that match TRBD1. The CDR3 totals 14 residues. V dropped 8 bases and J dropped 2; count of bases not matched to a gene: 6. Germline-derived CDR1 and CDR2 are SNHLY and FYNNEI.